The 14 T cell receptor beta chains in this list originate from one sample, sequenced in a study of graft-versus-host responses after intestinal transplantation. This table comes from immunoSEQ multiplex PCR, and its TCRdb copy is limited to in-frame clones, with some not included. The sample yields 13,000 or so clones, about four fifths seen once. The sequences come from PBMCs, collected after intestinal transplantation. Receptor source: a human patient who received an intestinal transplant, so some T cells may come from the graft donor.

CDR3 DNA: TGTGCCACCAGCAGAGATATAAGAATAGGGACAACTAATGAAAAACTGTTTTTT. Its protein product is CATSRDIRIGTTNEKLFF. V and J are TRBV15 and TRBJ1-4; unclear D gene. The germline V and J ends were trimmed by 0 bases and 0 bases, with 14 bases remaining between them. CDR3 length: 18 residues. The germline gives CDR1 LNHNV, CDR2 YYDKDF (reference sequence). Together with reference TRBV15 and TRBJ1-4, the CDR3 gives the full variable domain: DAMVIQNPRYQVTQFGKPVTLSCSQTLNHNVMYWYQQKSSQAPKLLFHYYDKDFNNEADTPDNFQSRRPNTSFCFLDIRSPGLGDTAMYLCATSRDIRIGTTNEKLFFGSGTQLSVL.

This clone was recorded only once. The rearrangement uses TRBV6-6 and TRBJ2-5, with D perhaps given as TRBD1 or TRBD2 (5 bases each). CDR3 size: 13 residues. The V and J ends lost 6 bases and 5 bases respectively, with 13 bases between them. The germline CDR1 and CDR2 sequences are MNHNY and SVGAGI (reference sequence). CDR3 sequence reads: CASSQGWEETQYF. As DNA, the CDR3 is TGTGCCAGCAGCCAGGGATGGGAGGAGACCCAGTACTTC.

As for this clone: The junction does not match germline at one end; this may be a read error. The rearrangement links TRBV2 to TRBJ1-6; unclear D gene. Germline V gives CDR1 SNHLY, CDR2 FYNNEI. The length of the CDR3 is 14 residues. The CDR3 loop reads CASSPTASPPTIYF. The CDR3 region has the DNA TGTGCCAGCAGCCCCACTGCGTCCCCCCCCACGATTTACTTT.

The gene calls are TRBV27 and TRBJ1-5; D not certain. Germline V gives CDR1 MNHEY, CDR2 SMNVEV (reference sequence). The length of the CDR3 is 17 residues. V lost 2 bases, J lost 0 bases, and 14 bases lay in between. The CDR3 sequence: CASSLTGSRYSNQPQHF. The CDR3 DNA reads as TGTGCCAGCAGTTTAACCGGGTCCCGTTATAGCAATCAGCCCCAGCATTTT.

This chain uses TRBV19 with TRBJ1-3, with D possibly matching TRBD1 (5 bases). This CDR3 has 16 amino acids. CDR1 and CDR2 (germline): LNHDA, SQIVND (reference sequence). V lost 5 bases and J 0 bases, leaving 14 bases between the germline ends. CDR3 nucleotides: TGTGCCAGTAGTGTAAACAGGAGGAGCTCTGGAAACACCATATATTTT. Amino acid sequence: CASSVNRRSSGNTIYF.

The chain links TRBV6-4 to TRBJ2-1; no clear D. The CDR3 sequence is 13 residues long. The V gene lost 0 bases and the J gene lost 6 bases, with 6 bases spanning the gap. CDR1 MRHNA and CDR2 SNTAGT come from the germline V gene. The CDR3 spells CASSDSELNEQFF. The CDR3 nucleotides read TGTGCCAGCAGTGACTCCGAGCTCAATGAGCAGTTCTTC.

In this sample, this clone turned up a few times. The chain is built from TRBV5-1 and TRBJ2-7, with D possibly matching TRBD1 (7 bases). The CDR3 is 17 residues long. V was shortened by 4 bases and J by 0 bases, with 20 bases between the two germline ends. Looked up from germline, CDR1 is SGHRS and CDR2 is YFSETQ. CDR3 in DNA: TGCGCCAGCAGCGCGGGGACAGAAGTTAACTACTCCTACGAGCAGTACTTC. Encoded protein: CASSAGTEVNYSYEQYF.

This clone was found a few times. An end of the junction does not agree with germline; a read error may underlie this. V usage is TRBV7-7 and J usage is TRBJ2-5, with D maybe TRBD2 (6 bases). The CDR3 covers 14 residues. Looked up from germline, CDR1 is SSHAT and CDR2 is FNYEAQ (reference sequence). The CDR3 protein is CASSLAGRGETQYF. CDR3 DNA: TGTGCTAGCAGCTTAGCCGGGAGAGGAGAGACCCAGTACTTC.

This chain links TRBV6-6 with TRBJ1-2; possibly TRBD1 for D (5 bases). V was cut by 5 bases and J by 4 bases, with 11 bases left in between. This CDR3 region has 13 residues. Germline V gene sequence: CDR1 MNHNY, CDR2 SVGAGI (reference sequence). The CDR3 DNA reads TGTGCCAGCAGTCAAGGGACCGGCTATGGCTACACCTTC. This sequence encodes CASSQGTGYGYTF.

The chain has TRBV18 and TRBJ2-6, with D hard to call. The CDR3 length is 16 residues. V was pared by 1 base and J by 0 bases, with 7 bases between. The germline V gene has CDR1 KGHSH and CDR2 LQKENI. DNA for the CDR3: TGTGCCAGCTCACCACGATCGGGCTCTGGGGCCAACGTCCTGACTTTC. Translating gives CASSPRSGSGANVLTF.

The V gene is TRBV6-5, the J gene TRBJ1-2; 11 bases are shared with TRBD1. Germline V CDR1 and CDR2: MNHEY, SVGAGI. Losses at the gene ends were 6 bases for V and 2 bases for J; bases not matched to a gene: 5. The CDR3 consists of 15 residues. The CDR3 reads CASSSGTGGNYGYTF. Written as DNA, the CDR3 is TGTGCCAGCAGCTCCGGGACAGGGGGAAACTATGGCTACACCTTC.

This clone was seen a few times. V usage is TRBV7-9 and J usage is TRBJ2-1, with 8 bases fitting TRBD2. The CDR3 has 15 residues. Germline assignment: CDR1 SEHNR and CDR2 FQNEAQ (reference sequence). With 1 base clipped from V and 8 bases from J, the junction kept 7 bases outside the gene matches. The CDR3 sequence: CASSLVSGSSHEQFF. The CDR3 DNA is TGTGCCAGCAGCTTAGTAAGCGGGAGTAGCCATGAGCAGTTCTTC.

DNA for the CDR3: TGTGCCAGCTCACCCCCGGGACGGAACACTGAAGCTTTCTTT. Residues: CASSPPGRNTEAFF. The chain carries TRBV18 and TRBJ1-1, with D perhaps TRBD1 (5 bases). The CDR3 length is 14 residues. V was cut by 3 bases and J by 1 base, with 9 bases left in between. CDR1 and CDR2 (germline): KGHSH, LQKENI.

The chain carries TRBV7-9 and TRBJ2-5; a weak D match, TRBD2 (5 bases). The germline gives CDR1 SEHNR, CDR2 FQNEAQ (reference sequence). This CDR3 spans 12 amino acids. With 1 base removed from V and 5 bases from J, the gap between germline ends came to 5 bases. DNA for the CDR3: TGTGCCAGCAGCTTAGAGCGGGAGACCCAGTACTTC. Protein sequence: CASSLERETQYF.